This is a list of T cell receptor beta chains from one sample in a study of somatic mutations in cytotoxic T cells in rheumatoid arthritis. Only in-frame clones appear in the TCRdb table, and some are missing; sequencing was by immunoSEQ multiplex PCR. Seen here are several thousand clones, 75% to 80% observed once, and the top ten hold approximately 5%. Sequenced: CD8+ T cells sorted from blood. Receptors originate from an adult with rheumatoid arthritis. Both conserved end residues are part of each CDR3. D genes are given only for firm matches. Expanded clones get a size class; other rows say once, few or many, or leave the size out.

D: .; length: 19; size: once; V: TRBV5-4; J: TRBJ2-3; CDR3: CASTKLEGPSLYSTDTQYF; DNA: TGTGCCAGCACCAAGCTTGAAGGACCTTCGCTTTATTCCACAGATACGCAGTATTTT
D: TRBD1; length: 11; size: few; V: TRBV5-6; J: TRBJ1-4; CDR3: CASSLTGVLFF; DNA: TGTGCCAGCAGCCTGACAGGGGTCCTGTTTTTT
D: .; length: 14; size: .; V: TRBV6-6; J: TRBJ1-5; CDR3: CASSHGATGPPQHF; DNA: TGTGCCAGCAGTCACGGGGCAACCGGGCCGCCCCAGCATTTT
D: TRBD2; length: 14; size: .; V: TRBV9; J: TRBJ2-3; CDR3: CASGSGSWADTQYF; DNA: TGTGCCAGCGGTAGCGGGAGTTGGGCAGATACGCAGTATTTT
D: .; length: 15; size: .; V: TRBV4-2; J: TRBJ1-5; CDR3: CASSQEHDSNQPQHF; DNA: TGTGCCAGCAGCCAAGAGCATGACAGCAATCAGCCCCAGCATTTT
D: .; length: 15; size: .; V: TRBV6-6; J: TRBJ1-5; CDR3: CASSLESGTNQPQHF; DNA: TGTGCCAGCAGTCTAGAATCAGGTACCAATCAGCCCCAGCATTTT
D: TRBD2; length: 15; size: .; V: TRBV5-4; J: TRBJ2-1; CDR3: CASNLAGGSYNEQFF; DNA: TGTGCCAGCAATCTAGCGGGAGGGTCCTACAATGAGCAGTTCTTC
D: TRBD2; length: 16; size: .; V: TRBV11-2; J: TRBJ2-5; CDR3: CASSLPGLADQETQYF; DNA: TGTGCCAGCAGCTTGCCGGGACTAGCGGACCAAGAGACCCAGTACTTC
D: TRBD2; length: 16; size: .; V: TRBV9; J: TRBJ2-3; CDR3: CASSVGSSGGADTQYF; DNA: TGTGCCAGCAGCGTAGGGAGTAGCGGGGGGGCAGATACGCAGTATTTT
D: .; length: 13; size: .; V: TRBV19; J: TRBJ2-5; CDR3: CASSIGGGETQYF; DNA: TGTGCCAGTAGTATAGGGGGCGGGGAGACCCAGTACTTC
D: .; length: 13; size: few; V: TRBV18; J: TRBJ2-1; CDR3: CASSPTLSNEQFF; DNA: TGTGCCAGCTCACCGACTTTGAGCAATGAGCAGTTCTTC
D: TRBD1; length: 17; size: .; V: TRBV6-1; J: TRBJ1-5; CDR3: CASSGAMTGGRNQPQHF; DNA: TGTGCCAGCAGTGGAGCCATGACAGGGGGCCGCAATCAGCCCCAGCATTTT
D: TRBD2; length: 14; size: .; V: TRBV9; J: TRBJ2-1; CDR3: CASNPGGGNNEQFF; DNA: TGTGCCAGCAACCCCGGGGGGGGGAACAATGAGCAGTTCTTC
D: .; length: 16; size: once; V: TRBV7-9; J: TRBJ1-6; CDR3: CASSLGRGAGNAPLHF; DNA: TGTGCCAGCAGCTTAGGCCGCGGAGCGGGGAATGCACCCCTCCACTTT
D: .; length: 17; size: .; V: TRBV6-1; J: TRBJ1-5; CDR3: CASSVYGTRNSNQPQHF; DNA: TGTGCCAGCAGTGTGTACGGGACAAGGAATAGCAATCAGCCCCAGCATTTT
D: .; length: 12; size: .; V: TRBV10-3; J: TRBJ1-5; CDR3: CAIRDNQQPQHF; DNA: TGTGCCATCAGGGACAATCAACAGCCCCAGCATTTT
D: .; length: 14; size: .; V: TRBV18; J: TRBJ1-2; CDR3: CASSPQGNTYGYTF; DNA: TGTGCCAGCTCACCACAGGGGAATACATATGGCTACACCTTC